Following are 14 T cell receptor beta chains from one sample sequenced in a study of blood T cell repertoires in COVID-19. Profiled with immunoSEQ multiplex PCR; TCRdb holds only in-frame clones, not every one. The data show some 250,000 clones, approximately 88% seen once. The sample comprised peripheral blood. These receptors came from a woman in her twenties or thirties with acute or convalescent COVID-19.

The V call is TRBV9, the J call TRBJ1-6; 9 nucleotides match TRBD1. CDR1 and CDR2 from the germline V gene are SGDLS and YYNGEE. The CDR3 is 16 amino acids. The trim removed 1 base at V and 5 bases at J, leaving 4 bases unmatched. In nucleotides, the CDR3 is TGTGCCAGCAGCGTACACAGGGACAGGGATAATTCACCCCTCCACTTT. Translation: CASSVHRDRDNSPLHF. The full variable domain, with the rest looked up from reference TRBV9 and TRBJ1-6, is DSGVTQTPKHLITATGQRVTLRCSPRSGDLSVYWYQQSLDQGLQFLIQYYNGEERAKGNILERFSAQQFPDLHSELNLSSLELGDSALYFCASSVHRDRDNSPLHFGNGTRLTVT.

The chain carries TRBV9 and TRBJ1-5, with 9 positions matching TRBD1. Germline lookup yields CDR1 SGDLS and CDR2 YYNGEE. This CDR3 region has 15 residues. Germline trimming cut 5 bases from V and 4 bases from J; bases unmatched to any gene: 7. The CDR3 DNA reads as TGTGCCAGCAGTCCCGGGACAGGGAGGAATCAGCCCCAGCATTTT. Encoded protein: CASSPGTGRNQPQHF.

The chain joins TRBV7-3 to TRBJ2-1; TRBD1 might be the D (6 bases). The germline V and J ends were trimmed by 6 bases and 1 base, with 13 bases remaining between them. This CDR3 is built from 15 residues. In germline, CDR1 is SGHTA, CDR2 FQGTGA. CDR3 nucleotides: TGTGCCAGCAGTCCGGGGACAAGATCCTACAATGAGCAGTTCTTC. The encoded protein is CASSPGTRSYNEQFF.

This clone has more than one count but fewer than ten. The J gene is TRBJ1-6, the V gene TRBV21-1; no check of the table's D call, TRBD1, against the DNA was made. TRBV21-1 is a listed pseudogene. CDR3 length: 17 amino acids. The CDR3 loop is CASSAKWGDRYNSPLHF. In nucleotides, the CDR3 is TGTGCCAGCAGCGCAAAGTGGGGGGACAGATATAATTCACCCCTCCACTTT.

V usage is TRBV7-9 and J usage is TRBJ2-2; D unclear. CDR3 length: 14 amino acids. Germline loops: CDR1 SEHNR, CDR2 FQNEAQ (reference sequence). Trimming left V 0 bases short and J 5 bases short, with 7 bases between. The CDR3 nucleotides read TGTGCCAGCAGCTTAGCCCCTTCTACCGGGGAGCTGTTTTTT. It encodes CASSLAPSTGELFF.

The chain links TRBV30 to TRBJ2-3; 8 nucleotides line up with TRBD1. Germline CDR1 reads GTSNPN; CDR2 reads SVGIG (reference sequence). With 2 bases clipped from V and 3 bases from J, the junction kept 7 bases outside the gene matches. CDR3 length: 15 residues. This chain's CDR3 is CAWSLGQGRTDTQYF. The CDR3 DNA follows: TGTGCCTGGAGTTTAGGACAGGGAAGGACAGATACGCAGTATTTT. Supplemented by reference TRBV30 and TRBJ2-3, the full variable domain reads SQTIHQWPATLVQPVGSPLSLECTVEGTSNPNLYWYRQAAGRGLQLLFYSVGIGQISSEVPQNLSASRPQDRQFILSSKKLLLSDSGFYLCAWSLGQGRTDTQYFGPGTRLTVL.

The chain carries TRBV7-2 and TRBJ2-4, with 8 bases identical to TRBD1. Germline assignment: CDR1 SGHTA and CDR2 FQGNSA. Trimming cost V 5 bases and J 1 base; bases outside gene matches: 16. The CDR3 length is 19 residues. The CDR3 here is CASSLRGTGSYDAKNIQYF. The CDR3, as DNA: TGTGCCAGCAGCCTACGCGGGACAGGTTCATATGATGCCAAAAACATTCAGTACTTC.

The CDR3 sequence is CASSLGGPQPQHF. The CDR3 DNA reads as TGCGCCAGCAGCCTAGGGGGCCCTCAGCCCCAGCATTTT. The rearrangement uses TRBV10-2 and TRBJ1-5; 7 bases fit TRBD1. The J segment lost 6 bases and the V segment lost 6 bases, leaving 5 bases of the junction unmatched. The CDR3 has 13 amino acids. Germline CDR1 WSHSY, CDR2 SAAADI.

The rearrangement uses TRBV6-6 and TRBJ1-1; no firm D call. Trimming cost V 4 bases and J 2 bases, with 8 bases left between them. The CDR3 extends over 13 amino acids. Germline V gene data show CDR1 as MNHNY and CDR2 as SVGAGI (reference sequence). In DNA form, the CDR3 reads TGTGCCAGCAGTTCCCCGACTAACACTGAAGCTTTCTTT. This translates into CASSSPTNTEAFF.

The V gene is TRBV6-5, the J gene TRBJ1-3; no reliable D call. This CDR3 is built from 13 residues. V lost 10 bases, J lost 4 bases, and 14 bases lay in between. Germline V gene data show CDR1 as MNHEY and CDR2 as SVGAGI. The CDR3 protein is CATRRGLGNTIYF. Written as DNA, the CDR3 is TGTGCCACCCGTCGGGGTCTCGGAAACACCATATATTTT.

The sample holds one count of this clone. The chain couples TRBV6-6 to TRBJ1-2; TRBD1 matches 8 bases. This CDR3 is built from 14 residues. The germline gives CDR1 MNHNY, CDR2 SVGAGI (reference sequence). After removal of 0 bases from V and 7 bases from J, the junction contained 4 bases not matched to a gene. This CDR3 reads CASSYSGQGGGYTF. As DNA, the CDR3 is TGTGCCAGCAGTTACTCCGGACAGGGAGGTGGCTACACCTTC.

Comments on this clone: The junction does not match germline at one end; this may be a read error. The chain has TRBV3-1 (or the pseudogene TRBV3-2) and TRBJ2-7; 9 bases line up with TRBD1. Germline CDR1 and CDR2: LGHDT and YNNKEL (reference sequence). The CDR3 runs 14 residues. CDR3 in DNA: TGTGCCAGCAGCCAGGGGGGTGGCGGGACAGGGCCCTTCTTC. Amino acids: CASSQGGGGTGPFF.

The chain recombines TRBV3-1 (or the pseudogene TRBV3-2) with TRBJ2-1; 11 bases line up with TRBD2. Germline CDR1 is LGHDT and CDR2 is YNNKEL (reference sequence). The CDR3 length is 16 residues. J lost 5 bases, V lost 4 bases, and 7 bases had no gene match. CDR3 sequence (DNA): TGTGCCAGCAGCCCCCGATTAGCGGGAGGGGACAATGAGCAGTTCTTC. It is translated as CASSPRLAGGDNEQFF.

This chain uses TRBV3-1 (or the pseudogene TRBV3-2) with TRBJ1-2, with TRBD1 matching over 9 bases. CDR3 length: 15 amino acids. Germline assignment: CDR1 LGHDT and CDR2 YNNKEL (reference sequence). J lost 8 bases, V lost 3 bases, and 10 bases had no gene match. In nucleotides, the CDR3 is TGTGCCAGCAGCCACCTCCTCGACAGGGGGTTGGGCTACACCTTC. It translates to CASSHLLDRGLGYTF.